This TCR beta chain was found in a study of blood T cell repertoires in COVID-19. Whole-study context: There were acute and convalescent COVID-19 samples, and they came from the United States, Italy and Spain. PBMCs, B-cell-depleted T cells, or T cells provided the cDNA or gDNA that made up the material.

Germline V gives CDR1 MGHDK, CDR2 SYGVNS. The ends were cut back, 2 bases at V and 10 bases at J, with 8 bases in the middle. The CDR3 runs to 12 residues. How the authors handled the data: Reference gene primer amplification yielded estimated nucleated cell counts. This table comes from immunoSEQ multiplex PCR, and its TCRdb copy is limited to in-frame clones, with some not included. V, J and clone size are taken as reported in that table, and D and trimming were inferred from the DNA itself. The table includes around 130,000 clones, about 82% detected once. J is TRBJ1-4 and V is TRBV25-1, with D unresolved. Specimen: peripheral blood. The sequence was obtained from a man aged 50 or older with acute or convalescent COVID-19. CDR3 DNA: TGTGCCAGCAGTGAAGTAACCGGAAAACTGTTTTTT. This codes for CASSEVTGKLFF.